Following are 27 T cell receptor beta chains from one sample sequenced in a study of control samples from healthy donors and cancer patients. Method: immunoSEQ multiplex PCR; TCRdb's copy keeps in-frame clones and lacks some. The sample contains approximately 100,000 clones, around 90% of which appear only once. The specimen was blood. These receptor sequences come from a human donor in good health. The donor label of this sample is uncertain.

J is TRBJ2-1 and V is TRBV2, with D possibly matching TRBD2 (5 bases). Germline CDR1 SNHLY, CDR2 FYNNEI. The V end was cut by 2 bases, the J end by 6 bases, with 20 bases between. The CDR3 runs 17 residues. DNA of the CDR3: TGTGCCAGCAGTGAACCCTCAGACGCAGGAGGAGGCAATGAGCAGTTCTTC. Its translation: CASSEPSDAGGGNEQFF.

The chain links TRBV7-2 to TRBJ2-7, with D hard to call. The CDR3 extends over 11 amino acids. In germline, CDR1 is SGHTA, CDR2 FQGNSA. V was shortened by 5 bases and J by 4 bases, with 6 bases between the two germline ends. The CDR3 DNA reads as TGTGCCAGCAGCGCCCAGTACGAGCAGTACTTC. Protein product: CASSAQYEQYF.

The chain carries TRBV7-2 and TRBJ2-3; 11 nucleotides line up with TRBD2. The junction had 4 bases not matched to a gene; V was cut back by 3 bases and J by 5 bases. Germline V gives CDR1 SGHTA, CDR2 FQGNSA. This CDR3 is 15 amino acids long. The CDR3 DNA reads TGTGCCAGCAGCTTTGTAGCGGGGGGGGGAGATACGCAGTATTTT. Its protein product is CASSFVAGGGDTQYF.

This sequence joins TRBV27 and TRBJ1-5, with TRBD1 as a possible D gene (5 bases). This CDR3 region has 15 residues. Germline V gives CDR1 MNHEY, CDR2 SMNVEV (reference sequence). V was pared by 6 bases and J by 7 bases, with 19 bases between. The CDR3 region is CASSQGAGLGQPQHF. Here the CDR3 DNA reads TGTGCCAGCAGCCAAGGGGCAGGGTTGGGGCAGCCCCAGCATTTT.

The chain couples TRBV11-2 to TRBJ2-1, with 10 bases fitting TRBD2. The junction had 3 bases not matched to a gene; V was cut back by 0 bases and J by 7 bases. Per the germline V gene, CDR1 is SGHAT and CDR2 is FQNNGV. This CDR3 comprises 15 residues. This chain's CDR3 is CASSLELTSGNEQFF. The CDR3, as DNA: TGTGCCAGCAGCTTAGAACTGACTAGCGGGAATGAGCAGTTCTTC.

The rearrangement links TRBV5-4 to TRBJ2-3; tentative D call: TRBD2 (6 bases). Trimming left V 9 bases short and J 5 bases short, with 19 bases between. The CDR3 loop spans 14 amino acids. Per the germline V gene, CDR1 is SGHNT and CDR2 is YYREEE (reference sequence). This CDR3 reads CAILHGGLKDTQYF. The CDR3 bases are TGTGCCATCCTGCACGGGGGTCTCAAAGATACGCAGTATTTT.

J is TRBJ2-1 and V is TRBV3-1 (or the pseudogene TRBV3-2); 11 bases map to TRBD2. Germline CDR1 LGHDT, CDR2 YNNKEL (reference sequence). The CDR3 has 15 amino acids. The junction had 6 bases not matched to a gene; V was cut back by 6 bases and J by 5 bases. This CDR3 reads CASSLTSGGNNEQFF. In DNA, the CDR3 is TGTGCCAGCAGTCTCACTAGCGGGGGCAACAATGAGCAGTTCTTC.

The rearrangement uses TRBV9 and TRBJ1-1, with D unclear. CDR1 and CDR2 (germline): SGDLS, YYNGEE. The CDR3 contains 15 residues. Trimming took 0 bases from V and 2 from J, leaving 11 bases between them. The CDR3 protein is CASSVEIGPNTEAFF. CDR3 nucleotide sequence: TGTGCCAGCAGCGTAGAAATAGGCCCCAACACTGAAGCTTTCTTT.

The chain combines TRBV27 with TRBJ2-7, with 8 bases that match TRBD1. V lost 3 bases, J lost 0 bases, and 4 bases stayed unmatched. Germline V gives CDR1 MNHEY, CDR2 SMNVEV (reference sequence). This CDR3 has 15 amino acids. The CDR3, as DNA: TGTGCCAGCAGTTTGACAGGGGATAGCTCCTACGAGCAGTACTTC. It codes for CASSLTGDSSYEQYF.

V is TRBV5-1 and J is TRBJ1-2; the D is unclear. V lost 0 bases and J lost 7, with 13 bases in between. There are 14 residues in the CDR3. Germline lookup yields CDR1 SGHRS and CDR2 YFSETQ. The CDR3, as DNA: TGCGCCAGCAGCTTGGCCCCGGGAAAGGGTGGCTACACCTTC. It encodes CASSLAPGKGGYTF.

V usage is TRBV28 and J usage is TRBJ2-2; D is perhaps TRBD2 (7 bases). The CDR3 spans 17 residues. The germline V gene has CDR1 MDHEN and CDR2 SYDVKM. Trimming pared 3 bases from V and 3 bases from J, leaving 17 bases between. CDR3 sequence (DNA): TGTGCCAGCAGTTTGGGGGGGAAGACAGGATACACCGGGGAGCTGTTTTTT. Residues: CASSLGGKTGYTGELFF.

This sequence joins TRBV5-1 and TRBJ1-4; D gene ambiguous. Germline lookup yields CDR1 SGHRS and CDR2 YFSETQ. Trimming left V 0 bases short and J 0 bases short, with 6 bases between. The CDR3 length is 15 residues. The CDR3 spells CASSLGSSTNEKLFF. In DNA, the CDR3 is TGCGCCAGCAGCTTGGGATCATCAACTAATGAAAAACTGTTTTTT.

V gene TRBV19 combines with J gene TRBJ2-5; weak D call: TRBD1 (6 bases). Germline V lookup: CDR1 LNHDA, CDR2 SQIVND (reference sequence). The germline V and J ends were trimmed by 5 bases and 5 bases, with 12 bases remaining between them. The length of the CDR3 is 13 residues. CDR3 nucleotides: TGTGCCAGTAGTCCCCAGGGGTGGGAGACCCAGTACTTC. Amino acids: CASSPQGWETQYF.

The chain is built from TRBV19 and TRBJ1-3; D is undetermined. Per germline, CDR1 LNHDA and CDR2 SQIVND (reference sequence). The CDR3 is 20 amino acids. V lost 3 bases, J lost 0 bases, and 24 bases lay in between. In DNA form, the CDR3 reads TGTGCCAGTAGTATCCTCCGGAGAATCAAGTCTGCCAACTCTGGAAACACCATATATTTT. It translates to CASSILRRIKSANSGNTIYF.

This chain joins TRBV5-8 and TRBJ1-5, with D hard to call. Germline V gene sequence: CDR1 SGHTS, CDR2 YDEGEE. The ends were cut back, 5 bases at V and 2 bases at J, with 11 bases in the middle. The CDR3 runs to 14 residues. The CDR3 loop reads CASSPQAGNQPQHF. CDR3 DNA sequence: TGTGCCAGCAGTCCCCAGGCAGGCAATCAGCCCCAGCATTTT.

The chain uses TRBV7-8 and TRBJ2-1; 15 nucleotides line up with TRBD2. The V segment lost 4 bases and the J segment 4 bases; nucleotides outside the gene matches: 5. The CDR3 contains 17 residues. Germline V gene data show CDR1 as SGHVS and CDR2 as FQNEAQ. The DNA of the CDR3 is TGTGCCAGCAGCTGGACTAGCGGGGGGGATTGGTACAATGAGCAGTTCTTC. Translating gives CASSWTSGGDWYNEQFF.

This CDR3 is CATSDAQGSQPQHF. DNA for the CDR3: TGTGCCACCAGTGATGCACAGGGCTCACAGCCCCAGCATTTT. This chain connects TRBV24-1 to TRBJ1-5; weak D call: TRBD1 (6 bases). V lost 3 bases, J lost 7 bases, and 12 bases lay in between. CDR3 size: 14 residues. Germline V gene lookup returns CDR1 KGHDR and CDR2 SFDVKD.

This chain connects TRBV27 to TRBJ1-4, with D uncertain. Trimming stripped 2 bases from V and 9 bases from J, with 13 bases between. The V gene's germline CDR1 is MNHEY and CDR2 SMNVEV (reference sequence). The CDR3 length is 14 residues. The CDR3 sequence is CASSLGSGSQKLFF. In DNA form, the CDR3 reads TGTGCCAGCAGTTTAGGTAGCGGGAGCCAAAAACTGTTTTTT.

This clone was counted once. The rearrangement uses TRBV6-5 and TRBJ2-5, with TRBD1 identical over 7 bases. The J segment lost 2 bases and the V segment lost 6 bases, leaving 3 bases of the junction unmatched. This CDR3 comprises 13 residues. From germline, CDR1 is MNHEY and CDR2 SVGAGI. In nucleotides, the CDR3 is TGTGCCAGCAGAAAGGGACAGCAAGAGACCCAGTACTTC. Its translation is CASRKGQQETQYF.

This sequence joins TRBV19 and TRBJ1-5; D is ambiguous. The germline gives CDR1 LNHDA, CDR2 SQIVND (reference sequence). The CDR3 is made up of 16 amino acids. Trimming removed 2 bases at V and 3 bases at J, with 14 bases between. CDR3 nucleotide sequence: TGTGCCAGTAGTATACAGGCGGTTGAGGACAATCAGCCCCAGCATTTT. Amino acids: CASSIQAVEDNQPQHF.

The chain has TRBV14 and TRBJ1-1; perhaps TRBD1 as D (6 bases). The V end lost 3 bases, the J end lost 1 base, and 12 bases lay between the germline ends. Germline assignment: CDR1 SGHDN and CDR2 FVKESK. CDR3 length equals 15 residues. The CDR3 is CASSQIQGRNTEAFF. The CDR3 DNA is TGTGCCAGCAGCCAGATACAGGGCCGGAACACTGAAGCTTTCTTT.

The chain joins TRBV24-1 to TRBJ1-2; 7 bases align to TRBD1. The germline CDR1 and CDR2 sequences are KGHDR and SFDVKD. The CDR3 has 14 residues. Trimming took 4 bases from V and 6 from J; bases not matched to a gene: 7. CDR3 nucleotide sequence: TGTGCCACCAGTGAATACGGGACAGCCCATGGCTACACCTTC. It codes for CATSEYGTAHGYTF.

The CDR3 reads CAWVDRTTSYEQYF. Here the CDR3 DNA reads TGTGCCTGGGTGGACAGGACCACGTCCTACGAGCAGTACTTC. V is TRBV30 and J is TRBJ2-7; 7 nucleotides match TRBD1. With 5 bases clipped from V and 1 base from J, the junction kept 8 bases outside the gene matches. Germline-derived CDR1 and CDR2 are GTSNPN and SVGIG (reference sequence). CDR3 size: 14 residues.

The J gene is TRBJ1-1, the V gene TRBV6-1; D remains ambiguous. This CDR3 contains 14 residues. The V and J ends lost 2 bases and 0 bases respectively, with 7 bases between them. Per the germline V gene, CDR1 is MNHNS and CDR2 is SASEGT. CDR3 DNA: TGTGCCAGCAGTGAACACAGATTGAACACTGAAGCTTTCTTT. The encoded protein is CASSEHRLNTEAFF.

This chain uses TRBV3-1 (or the pseudogene TRBV3-2) with TRBJ1-4, with D unclear. CDR1 LGHDT and CDR2 YNNKEL come from the germline V gene (reference sequence). The CDR3 covers 11 residues. Trimming stripped 0 bases from V and 11 bases from J, with 4 bases between. CDR3 residues: CASSQEGKLFF. The CDR3 DNA follows: TGTGCCAGCAGCCAAGAGGGCAAACTGTTTTTT.

The chain carries TRBV19 and TRBJ1-5, with 9 bases matching TRBD1. The CDR3 length is 14 residues. Looked up from germline, CDR1 is LNHDA and CDR2 is SQIVND (reference sequence). J lost 7 bases, V lost 5 bases, and 6 bases had no gene match. CDR3 amino acids: CASSPDRGGQPQHF. The CDR3 region has the DNA TGTGCCAGTAGTCCGGACAGGGGAGGGCAGCCCCAGCATTTT.

The chain employs TRBV10-3 and TRBJ1-2; D is uncertain. The CDR3 extends over 12 amino acids. The V gene lost 5 bases and the J gene lost 8 bases, with 12 bases spanning the gap. CDR1 is ENHRY and CDR2 is SYGVKD in the germline V gene. CDR3 in DNA: TGTGCCATCAGTCGCCCGGTGGAGGGCTACACCTTC. Translating gives CAISRPVEGYTF.